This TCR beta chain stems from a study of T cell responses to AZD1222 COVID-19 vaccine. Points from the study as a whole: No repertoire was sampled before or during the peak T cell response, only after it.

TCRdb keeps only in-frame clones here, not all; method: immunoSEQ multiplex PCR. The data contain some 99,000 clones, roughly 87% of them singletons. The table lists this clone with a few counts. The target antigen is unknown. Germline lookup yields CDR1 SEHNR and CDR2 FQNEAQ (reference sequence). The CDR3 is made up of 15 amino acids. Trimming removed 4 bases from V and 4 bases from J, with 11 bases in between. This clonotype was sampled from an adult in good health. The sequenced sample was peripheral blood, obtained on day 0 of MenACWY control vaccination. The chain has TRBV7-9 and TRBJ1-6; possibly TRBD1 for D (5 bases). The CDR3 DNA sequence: TGTGCCAGCAGCTACGGGGGACGGTATAATTCACCCCTCCACTTT. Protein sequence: CASSYGGRYNSPLHF.